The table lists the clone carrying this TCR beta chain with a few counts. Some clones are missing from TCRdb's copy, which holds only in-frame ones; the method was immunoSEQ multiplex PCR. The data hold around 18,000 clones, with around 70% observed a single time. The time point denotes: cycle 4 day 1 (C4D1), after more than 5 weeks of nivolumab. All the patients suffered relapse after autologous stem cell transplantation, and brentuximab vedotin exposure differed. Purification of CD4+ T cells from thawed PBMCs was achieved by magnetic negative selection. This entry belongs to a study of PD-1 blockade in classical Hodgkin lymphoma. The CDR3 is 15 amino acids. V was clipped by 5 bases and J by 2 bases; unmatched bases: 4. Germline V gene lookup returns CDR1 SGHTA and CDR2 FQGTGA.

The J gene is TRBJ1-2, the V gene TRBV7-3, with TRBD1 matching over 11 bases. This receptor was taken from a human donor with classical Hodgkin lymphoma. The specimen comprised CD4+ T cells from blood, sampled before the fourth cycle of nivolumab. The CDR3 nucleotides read TGTGCCAGCAGCCCCGGGACAGGGGGGAACTATGGCTACACCTTC. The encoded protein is CASSPGTGGNYGYTF.